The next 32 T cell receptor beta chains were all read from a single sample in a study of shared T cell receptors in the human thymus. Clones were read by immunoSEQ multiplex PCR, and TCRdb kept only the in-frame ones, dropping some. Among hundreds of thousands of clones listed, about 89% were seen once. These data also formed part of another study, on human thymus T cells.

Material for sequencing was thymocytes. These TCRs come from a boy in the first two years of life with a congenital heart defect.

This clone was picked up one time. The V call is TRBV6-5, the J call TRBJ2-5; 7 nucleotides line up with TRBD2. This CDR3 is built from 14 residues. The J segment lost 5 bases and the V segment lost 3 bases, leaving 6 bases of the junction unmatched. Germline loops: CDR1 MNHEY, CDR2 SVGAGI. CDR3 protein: CASSYLWGGETQYF. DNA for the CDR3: TGTGCCAGCAGTTATCTTTGGGGGGGGGAGACCCAGTACTTC.

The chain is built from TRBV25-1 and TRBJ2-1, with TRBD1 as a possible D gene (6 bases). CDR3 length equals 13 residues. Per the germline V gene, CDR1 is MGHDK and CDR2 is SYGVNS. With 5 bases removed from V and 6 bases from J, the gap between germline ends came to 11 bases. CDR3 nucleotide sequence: TGTGCCAGCAGTTCGGACAGCCCCAATGAGCAGTTCTTC. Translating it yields CASSSDSPNEQFF.

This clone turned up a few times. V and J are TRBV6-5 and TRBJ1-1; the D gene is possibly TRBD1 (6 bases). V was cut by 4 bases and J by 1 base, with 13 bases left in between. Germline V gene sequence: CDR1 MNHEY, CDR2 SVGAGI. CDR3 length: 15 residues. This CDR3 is CASSFRRQENTEAFF. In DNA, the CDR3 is TGTGCCAGCAGTTTCCGACGACAGGAGAACACTGAAGCTTTCTTT.

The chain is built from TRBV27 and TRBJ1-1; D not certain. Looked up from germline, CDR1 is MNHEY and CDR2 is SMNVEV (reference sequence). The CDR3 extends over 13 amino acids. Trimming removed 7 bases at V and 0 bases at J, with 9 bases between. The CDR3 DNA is TGTGCCAGCATCGGGATTATGAACACTGAAGCTTTCTTT. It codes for CASIGIMNTEAFF.

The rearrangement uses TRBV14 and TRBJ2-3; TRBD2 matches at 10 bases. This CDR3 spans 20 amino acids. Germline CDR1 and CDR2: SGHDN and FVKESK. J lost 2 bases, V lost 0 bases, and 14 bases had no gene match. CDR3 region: CASSQEPGNSGRPDTDTQYF. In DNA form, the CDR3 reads TGTGCCAGCAGCCAAGAACCAGGGAATAGCGGGAGGCCCGACACAGATACGCAGTATTTT.

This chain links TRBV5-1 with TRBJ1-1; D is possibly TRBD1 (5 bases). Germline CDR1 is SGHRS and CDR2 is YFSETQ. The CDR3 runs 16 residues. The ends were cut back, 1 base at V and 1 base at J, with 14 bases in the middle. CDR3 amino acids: CASSLSIGGGNTEAFF. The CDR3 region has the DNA TGCGCCAGCAGCTTGTCAATCGGGGGGGGGAACACTGAAGCTTTCTTT.

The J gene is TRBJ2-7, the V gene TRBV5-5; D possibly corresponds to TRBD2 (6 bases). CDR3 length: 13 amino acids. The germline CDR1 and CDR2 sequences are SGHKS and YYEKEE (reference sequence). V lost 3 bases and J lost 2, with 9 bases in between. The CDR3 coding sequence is TGTGCCAGCAGCTGGGACTTAGCCTACGAGCAGTACTTC. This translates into CASSWDLAYEQYF.

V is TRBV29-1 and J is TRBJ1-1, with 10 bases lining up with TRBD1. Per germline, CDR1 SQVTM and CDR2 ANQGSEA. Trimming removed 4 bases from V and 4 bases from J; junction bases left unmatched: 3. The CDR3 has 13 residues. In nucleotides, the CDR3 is TGCAGCGTTGCGACAGGGGGCGGCACTGAAGCTTTCTTT. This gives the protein CSVATGGGTEAFF.

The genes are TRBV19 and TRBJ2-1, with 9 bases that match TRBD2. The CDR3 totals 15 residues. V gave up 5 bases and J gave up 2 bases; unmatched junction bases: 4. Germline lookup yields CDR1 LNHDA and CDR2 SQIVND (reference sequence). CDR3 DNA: TGTGCCAGTAGTGCGGGACTAGCCCCCTACAATGAGCAGTTCTTC. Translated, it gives CASSAGLAPYNEQFF.

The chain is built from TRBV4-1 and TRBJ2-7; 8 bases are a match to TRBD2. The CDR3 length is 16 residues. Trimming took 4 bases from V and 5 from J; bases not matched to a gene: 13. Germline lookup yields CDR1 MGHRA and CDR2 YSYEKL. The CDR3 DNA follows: TGCGCCAGCAGCCGGGGAAGCGGGGGTAAGGAGCACGAGCAGTACTTC. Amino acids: CASSRGSGGKEHEQYF.

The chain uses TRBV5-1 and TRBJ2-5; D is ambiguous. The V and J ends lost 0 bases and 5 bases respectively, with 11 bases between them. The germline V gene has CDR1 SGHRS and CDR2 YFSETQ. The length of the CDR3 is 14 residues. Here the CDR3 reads CASSLGRMEETQYF. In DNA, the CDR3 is TGCGCCAGCAGCTTGGGACGGATGGAGGAGACCCAGTACTTC.

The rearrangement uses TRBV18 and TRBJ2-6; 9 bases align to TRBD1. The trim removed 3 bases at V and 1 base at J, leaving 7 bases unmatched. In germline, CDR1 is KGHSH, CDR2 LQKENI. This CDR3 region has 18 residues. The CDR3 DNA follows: TGTGCCAGCTCACCCACCGGACAGGGGATTTCTGGGGCCAACGTCCTGACTTTC. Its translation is CASSPTGQGISGANVLTF.

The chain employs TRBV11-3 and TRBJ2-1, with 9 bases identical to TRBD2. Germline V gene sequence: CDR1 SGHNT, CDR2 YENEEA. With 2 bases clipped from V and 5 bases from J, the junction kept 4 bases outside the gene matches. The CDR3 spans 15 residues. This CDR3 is CASSLRASGDNEQFF. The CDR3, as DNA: TGTGCCAGCAGCTTACGGGCTAGCGGGGACAATGAGCAGTTCTTC.

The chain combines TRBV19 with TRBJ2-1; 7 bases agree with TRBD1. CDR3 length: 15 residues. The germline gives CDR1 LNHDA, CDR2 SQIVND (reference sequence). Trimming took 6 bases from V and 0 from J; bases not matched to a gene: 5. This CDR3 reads CASSRDRLSYNEQFF. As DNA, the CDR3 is TGTGCCAGTAGCAGGGACAGACTCTCCTACAATGAGCAGTTCTTC. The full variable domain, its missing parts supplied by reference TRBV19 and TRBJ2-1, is DGGITQSPKYLFRKEGQNVTLSCEQNLNHDAMYWYRQDPGQGLRLIYYSQIVNDFQKGDIAEGYSVSREKKESFPLTVTSAQKNPTAFYLCASSRDRLSYNEQFFGPGTRLTVL.

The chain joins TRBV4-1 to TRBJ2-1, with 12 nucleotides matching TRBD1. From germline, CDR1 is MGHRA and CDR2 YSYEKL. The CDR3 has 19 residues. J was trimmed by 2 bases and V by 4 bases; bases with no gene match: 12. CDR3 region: CASSPMRDRGPYTYNEQFF. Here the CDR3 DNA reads TGCGCCAGCAGCCCAATGCGGGACAGGGGGCCATATACCTACAATGAGCAGTTCTTC.

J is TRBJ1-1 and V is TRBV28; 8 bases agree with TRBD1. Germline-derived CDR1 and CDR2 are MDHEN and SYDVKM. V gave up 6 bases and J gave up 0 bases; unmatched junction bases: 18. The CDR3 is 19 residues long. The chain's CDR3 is CASSPRLGRQGRLNTEAFF. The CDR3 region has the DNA TGTGCCAGCAGCCCACGGCTGGGGCGACAGGGGCGACTGAACACTGAAGCTTTCTTT.

The CDR3: CATSAGGLLAGQREDTQYF. CDR3 sequence (DNA): TGTGCCACCAGCGCGGGGGGCCTACTAGCGGGCCAACGCGAAGATACGCAGTATTTT. V usage is TRBV15 and J usage is TRBJ2-3; 9 nucleotides match TRBD2. This CDR3 is built from 19 residues. The V gene end was trimmed by 5 bases and the J gene end by 5 bases; junction bases not matched to a gene: 20. CDR1 is LNHNV, CDR2 YYDKDF, per germline (reference sequence).

The CDR3 reads CASSSYRGARSFYGYTF. In DNA form, the CDR3 reads TGCGCCAGCAGCAGCTACAGGGGGGCGCGTAGTTTCTATGGCTACACCTTC. The J gene is TRBJ1-2, the V gene TRBV4-1, with TRBD1 matching over 8 bases. CDR1 and CDR2 from the germline V gene are MGHRA and YSYEKL. CDR3 length equals 17 residues. V gave up 5 bases and J gave up 4 bases; unmatched junction bases: 15.

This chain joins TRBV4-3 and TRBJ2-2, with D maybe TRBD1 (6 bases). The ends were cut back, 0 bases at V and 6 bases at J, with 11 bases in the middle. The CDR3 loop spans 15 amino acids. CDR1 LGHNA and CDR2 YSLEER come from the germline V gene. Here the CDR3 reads CASSQEAGAAGELFF. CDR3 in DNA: TGCGCCAGCAGCCAAGAGGCAGGGGCGGCCGGGGAGCTGTTTTTT.

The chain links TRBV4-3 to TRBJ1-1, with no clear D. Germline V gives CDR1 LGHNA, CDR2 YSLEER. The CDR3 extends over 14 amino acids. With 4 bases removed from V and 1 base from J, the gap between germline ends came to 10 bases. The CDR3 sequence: CASSPAEGNTEAFF. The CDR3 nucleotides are TGCGCCAGCAGCCCGGCCGAGGGGAACACTGAAGCTTTCTTT.

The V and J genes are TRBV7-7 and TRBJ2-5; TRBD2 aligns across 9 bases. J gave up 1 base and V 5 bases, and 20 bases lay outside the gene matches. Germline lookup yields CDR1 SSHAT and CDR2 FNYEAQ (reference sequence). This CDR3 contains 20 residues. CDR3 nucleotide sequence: TGTGCCAGCAGCCGCATAGGAATTAGCGGGAGTTCCCGTACCCAAGAGACCCAGTACTTC. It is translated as CASSRIGISGSSRTQETQYF.

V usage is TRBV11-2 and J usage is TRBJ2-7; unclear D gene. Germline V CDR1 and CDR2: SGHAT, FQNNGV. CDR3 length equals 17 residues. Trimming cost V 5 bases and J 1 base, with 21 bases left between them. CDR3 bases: TGTGCCAGCAGCAGCAAACCCTTGGGCAGACGGTCCTACGAGCAGTACTTC. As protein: CASSSKPLGRRSYEQYF.

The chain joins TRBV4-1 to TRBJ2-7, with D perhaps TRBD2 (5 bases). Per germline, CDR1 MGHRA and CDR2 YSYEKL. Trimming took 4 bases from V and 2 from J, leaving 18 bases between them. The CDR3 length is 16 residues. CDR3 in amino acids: CASSPIFYSETYEQYF. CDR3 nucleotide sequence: TGCGCCAGCAGCCCCATTTTCTATAGCGAGACCTACGAGCAGTACTTC.

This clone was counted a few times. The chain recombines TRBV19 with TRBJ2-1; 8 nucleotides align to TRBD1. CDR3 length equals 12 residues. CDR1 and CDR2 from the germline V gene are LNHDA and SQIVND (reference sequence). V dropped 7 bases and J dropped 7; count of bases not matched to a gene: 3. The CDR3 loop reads CASTDRANEQFF. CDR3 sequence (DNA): TGTGCCAGTACGGACAGGGCGAATGAGCAGTTCTTC.

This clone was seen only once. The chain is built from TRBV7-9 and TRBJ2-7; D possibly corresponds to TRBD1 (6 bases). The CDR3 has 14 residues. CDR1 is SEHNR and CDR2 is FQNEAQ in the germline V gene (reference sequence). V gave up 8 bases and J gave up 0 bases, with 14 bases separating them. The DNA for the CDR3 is TGTGCCAGCGGACGCGAGGGGGACTCCTACGAGCAGTACTTC. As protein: CASGREGDSYEQYF. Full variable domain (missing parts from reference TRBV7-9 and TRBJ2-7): DTGVSQNPRHKITKRGQNVTFRCDPISEHNRLYWYRQTLGQGPEFLTYFQNEAQLEKSRLLSDRFSAERPKGSFSTLEIQRTEQGDSAMYLCASGREGDSYEQYFGPGTRLTVT.

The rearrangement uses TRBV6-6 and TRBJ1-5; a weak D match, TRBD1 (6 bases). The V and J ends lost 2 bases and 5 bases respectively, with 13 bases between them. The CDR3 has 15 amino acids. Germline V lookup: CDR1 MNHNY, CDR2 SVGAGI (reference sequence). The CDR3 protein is CASSYIGQPDQPQHF. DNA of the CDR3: TGTGCCAGCAGTTACATCGGACAGCCAGATCAGCCCCAGCATTTT.

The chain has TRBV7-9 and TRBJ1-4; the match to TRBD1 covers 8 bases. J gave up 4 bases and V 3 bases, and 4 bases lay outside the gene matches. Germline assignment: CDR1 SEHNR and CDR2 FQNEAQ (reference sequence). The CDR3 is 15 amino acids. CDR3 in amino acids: CASSFRGHGNEKLFF. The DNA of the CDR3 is TGTGCCAGCAGCTTCAGGGGGCACGGTAATGAAAAACTGTTTTTT.

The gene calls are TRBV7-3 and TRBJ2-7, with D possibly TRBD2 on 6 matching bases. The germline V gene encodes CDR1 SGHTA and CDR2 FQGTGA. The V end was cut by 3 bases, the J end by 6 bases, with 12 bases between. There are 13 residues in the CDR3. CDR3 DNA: TGTGCCAGCAGCTTGGGAGGAAACCGCGAGCAGTACTTC. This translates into CASSLGGNREQYF.

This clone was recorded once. As DNA, the CDR3 is TGTGCCAGCAGTTTTCAGTGGGGACTCAGGGAACGTGAAACTGAAGCTTTCTTT. Amino acids: CASSFQWGLRERETEAFF. The V and J genes are TRBV28 and TRBJ1-1; tentatively, D is TRBD1 (5 bases). This CDR3 is built from 18 residues. Deletions cut 3 bases from V and 5 bases from J, with 25 bases between. Germline CDR1 is MDHEN and CDR2 is SYDVKM.

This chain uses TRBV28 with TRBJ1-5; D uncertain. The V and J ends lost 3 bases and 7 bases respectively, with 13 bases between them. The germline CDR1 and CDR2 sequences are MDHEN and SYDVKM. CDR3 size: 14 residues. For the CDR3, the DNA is TGTGCCAGCAGTTTCTCTCCTGTCCCCCAGCCCCAGCATTTT. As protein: CASSFSPVPQPQHF.

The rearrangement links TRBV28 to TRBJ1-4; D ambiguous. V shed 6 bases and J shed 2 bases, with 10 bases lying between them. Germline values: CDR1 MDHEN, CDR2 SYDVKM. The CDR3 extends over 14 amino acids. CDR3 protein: CASSSRGTNEKLFF. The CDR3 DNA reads TGTGCCAGCAGCTCACGAGGGACTAATGAAAAACTGTTTTTT.

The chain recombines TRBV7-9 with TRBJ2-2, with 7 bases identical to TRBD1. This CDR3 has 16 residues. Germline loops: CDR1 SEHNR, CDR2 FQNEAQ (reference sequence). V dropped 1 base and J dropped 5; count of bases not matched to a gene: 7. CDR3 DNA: TGTGCCAGCAGCTTAGTTCCGGGACAGAATACCGGGGAGCTGTTTTTT. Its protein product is CASSLVPGQNTGELFF.